Detailed here is one T cell receptor beta chain. This specimen belongs to a study of Ad26.COV2.S vaccination and SARS-CoV-2 variants. The data were produced by immunoSEQ multiplex PCR, yet TCRdb's version contains in-frame clones alone and is incomplete. In the table there are just over 350,000 clones, approximately 90% of which are singletons. This specimen consisted of peripheral blood, obtained after recovery from COVID-19. The sequence was collected from a human donor who had recovered from COVID-19.

CDR3 amino acids: CASSLTPDRGYSNQPQHF. The DNA of the CDR3 is TGTGCCAGCAGCTTAACACCCGACAGGGGTTATAGCAATCAGCCCCAGCATTTT. This chain connects TRBV11-2 to TRBJ1-5; 8 bases map to TRBD1. Germline trimming cut 2 bases from V and 0 bases from J; bases unmatched to any gene: 9. The CDR3 runs to 18 residues. Germline V CDR1 and CDR2: SGHAT, FQNNGV.